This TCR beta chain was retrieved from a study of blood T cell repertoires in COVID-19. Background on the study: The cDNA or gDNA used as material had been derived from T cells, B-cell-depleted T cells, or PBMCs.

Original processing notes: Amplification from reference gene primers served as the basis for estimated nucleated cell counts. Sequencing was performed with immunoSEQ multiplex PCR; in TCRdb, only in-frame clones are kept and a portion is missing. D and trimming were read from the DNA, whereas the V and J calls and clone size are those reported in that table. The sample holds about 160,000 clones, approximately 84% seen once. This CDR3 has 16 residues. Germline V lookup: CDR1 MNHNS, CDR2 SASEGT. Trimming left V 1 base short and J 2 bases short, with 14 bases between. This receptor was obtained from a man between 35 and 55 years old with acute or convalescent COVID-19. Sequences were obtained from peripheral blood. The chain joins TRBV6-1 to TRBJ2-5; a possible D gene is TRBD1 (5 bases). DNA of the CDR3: TGTGCCAGCAGTGAAGTCGGCGACAGACCTCAAGAGACCCAGTACTTC. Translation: CASSEVGDRPQETQYF.